The 19 T cell receptor beta chains below come from one sample, sequenced in a study of chemoradiotherapy in HPV16-positive cancers. Repertoires were generated with immunoSEQ multiplex PCR, while TCRdb's copy carries only in-frame clones and drops some. This repertoire shows tens of thousands of clones, almost 90% found once; its top ten account for under 4.5%. The specimen was blood, collected from a patient who underwent chemoradiotherapy. These receptors originate from a human donor with HPV-associated anogenital cancer.

This rearrangement joins TRBV10-3 to TRBJ2-2, with D perhaps TRBD1 or TRBD2 (5 bases each). The CDR3 contains 17 residues. CDR1 is ENHRY and CDR2 is SYGVKD in the germline V gene. The V gene lost 4 bases and the J gene lost 5 bases, with 20 bases spanning the gap. CDR3 sequence (DNA): TGTGCCATCAGTGGCGGGCAGGGCCGGACGGGTACCGGGGAGCTGTTTTTT. Protein product: CAISGGQGRTGTGELFF.

The rearrangement uses TRBV7-9 and TRBJ1-1; tentative D call: TRBD1 (5 bases). This CDR3 has 16 amino acids. Germline V lookup: CDR1 SEHNR, CDR2 FQNEAQ (reference sequence). V was trimmed by 4 bases and J by 3 bases, leaving 18 bases between them. CDR3 in DNA: TGTGCCAGCAGCTCAAGAGGGGCCGTGGGTGACACTGAAGCTTTCTTT. Protein sequence: CASSSRGAVGDTEAFF.

This chain joins TRBV6-4 and TRBJ1-3, with TRBD1 as a possible D gene (6 bases). The germline V and J ends were trimmed by 6 bases and 0 bases, with 12 bases remaining between them. CDR1 and CDR2 from the germline V gene are MRHNA and SNTAGT. This CDR3 is 15 amino acids long. The CDR3 DNA follows: TGTGCCAGCAGCGAGGACAGTCGCTCTGGAAACACCATATATTTT. It is translated as CASSEDSRSGNTIYF.

CDR3 protein: CATLRNTEAFF. CDR3 DNA sequence: TGTGCCACGCTTAGGAACACTGAAGCTTTCTTT. V gene TRBV28 combines with J gene TRBJ1-1; no definite D call. The germline V and J ends were trimmed by 10 bases and 1 base, with 7 bases remaining between them. CDR1 is MDHEN and CDR2 is SYDVKM in the germline V gene. The CDR3 runs 11 residues.

The chain recombines TRBV19 with TRBJ1-5; 7 bases are a match to TRBD1. The CDR3 has 16 amino acids. Germline V lookup: CDR1 LNHDA, CDR2 SQIVND (reference sequence). Trimming took 5 bases from V and 0 from J; bases not matched to a gene: 7. The CDR3 coding sequence is TGTGCCAGTAGTCCCTACCACAGGGGTAGCAATCAGCCCCAGCATTTT. Translated: CASSPYHRGSNQPQHF.

The chain has TRBV27 and TRBJ2-5; 9 bases are a match to TRBD2. The germline gives CDR1 MNHEY, CDR2 SMNVEV (reference sequence). After removal of 6 bases from V and 5 bases from J, the junction contained 19 bases not matched to a gene. The length of the CDR3 is 18 residues. CDR3 loop: CASSPDRAGGLFVETQYF. CDR3 nucleotide sequence: TGTGCCAGCAGCCCTGACCGGGCGGGGGGGCTGTTTGTGGAGACCCAGTACTTC.

V and J are TRBV18 and TRBJ1-2; 8 positions match TRBD1. V gave up 3 bases and J gave up 8 bases; unmatched junction bases: 8. Germline CDR1 is KGHSH and CDR2 is LQKENI. The CDR3 length is 14 residues. The CDR3 coding sequence is TGTGCCAGCTCACCGCTGGGACAGGAGTTGGGCTACACCTTC. It yields the protein CASSPLGQELGYTF.

This sequence joins TRBV27 and TRBJ1-6; possible D gene TRBD1, 5 bases. Germline V gene sequence: CDR1 MNHEY, CDR2 SMNVEV (reference sequence). This CDR3 is built from 18 residues. Trimming left V 2 bases short and J 0 bases short, with 14 bases between. The CDR3 DNA sequence: TGTGCCAGCAGTTTAGAAGGGACGGGCAGCTCCTATAATTCACCCCTCCACTTT. It codes for CASSLEGTGSSYNSPLHF.

The V call is TRBV18, the J call TRBJ2-7; maybe TRBD1 (5 bases). Trimming pared 3 bases from V and 2 bases from J, leaving 17 bases between. Germline lookup yields CDR1 KGHSH and CDR2 LQKENI. The CDR3 contains 16 residues. The CDR3: CASSPRTPSNAYEQYF. The CDR3 DNA follows: TGTGCCAGCTCACCGAGGACACCCTCAAATGCCTACGAGCAGTACTTC.

The chain couples TRBV5-4 to TRBJ2-3; a possible D gene is TRBD1 (6 bases). Germline values: CDR1 SGHNT, CDR2 YYREEE (reference sequence). The V and J ends lost 4 bases and 0 bases respectively, with 9 bases between them. The CDR3 length is 14 residues. CDR3 in amino acids: CASSEDSSTDTQYF. The CDR3 nucleotides read TGTGCCAGCAGCGAGGACAGTAGCACAGATACGCAGTATTTT.

The V gene is TRBV27, the J gene TRBJ2-5; maybe TRBD1 (7 bases). Trimming removed 5 bases from V and 4 bases from J, with 17 bases in between. This CDR3 contains 15 residues. CDR1 MNHEY and CDR2 SMNVEV come from the germline V gene (reference sequence). CDR3 sequence reads: CASSPQTGRRETQYF. DNA of the CDR3: TGTGCCAGCAGTCCACAGACAGGGAGGCGAGAGACCCAGTACTTC.

The genes are TRBV7-8 and TRBJ2-7, with D possibly being TRBD1 or TRBD2 (5 bases each). Germline V gives CDR1 SGHVS, CDR2 FQNEAQ. The CDR3 loop spans 15 amino acids. The V and J ends lost 2 bases and 3 bases respectively, with 14 bases between them. The DNA for the CDR3 is TGTGCCAGCAGCTTAACCGGAGGACACAACTACGAGCAGTACTTC. This gives the protein CASSLTGGHNYEQYF. The full variable domain, rest sourced from reference TRBV7-8 and TRBJ2-7, is GAGVSQSPRYKVAKRGQDVALRCDPISGHVSLFWYQQALGQGPEFLTYFQNEAQLDKSGLPSDRFFAERPEGSVSTLKIQRTQQEDSAVYLCASSLTGGHNYEQYFGPGTRLTVT.

In DNA form, the CDR3 reads TGTGCCAGCAGTTCATGGACTAGCGGAGAGACCCAGTACTTC. This codes for CASSSWTSGETQYF. The chain has TRBV6-5 and TRBJ2-5; TRBD2 agrees at 10 bases. In germline, CDR1 is MNHEY, CDR2 SVGAGI. This CDR3 comprises 14 residues. J lost 4 bases, V lost 4 bases, and 3 bases had no gene match.

The table lists this clone with a few counts. The chain joins TRBV30 to TRBJ1-2; a possible D gene is TRBD1 (6 bases). The CDR3 has 13 amino acids. V lost 5 bases to trimming and J lost 4 bases, with 14 bases between them. The germline V gene has CDR1 GTSNPN and CDR2 SVGIG (reference sequence). CDR3 nucleotide sequence: TGTGCCTGGGGGGCAGGGACAAGCTATGGCTACACCTTC. Amino acids: CAWGAGTSYGYTF.

V gene TRBV4-1 combines with J gene TRBJ1-2; no definite D call. The CDR3 consists of 15 residues. The V end was cut by 0 bases, the J end by 2 bases, with 10 bases between. Per germline, CDR1 MGHRA and CDR2 YSYEKL. The CDR3 DNA follows: TGCGCCAGCAGCCAAGAGGAAGGCAACAACTATGGCTACACCTTC. This codes for CASSQEEGNNYGYTF.

The chain employs TRBV6-5 and TRBJ1-5; 10 bases agree with TRBD1. The CDR3 spans 15 residues. CDR1 is MNHEY, CDR2 SVGAGI, per germline. After removal of 6 bases from V and 7 bases from J, the junction contained 9 bases not matched to a gene. The CDR3 loop is CASRRSGTGDQPQHF. The DNA for the CDR3 is TGTGCCAGCAGACGCTCCGGGACAGGGGACCAGCCCCAGCATTTT.

Note on this clone: Given the absence of the conserved phenylalanine or tryptophan at the CDR3 end, a read error is likely. V is TRBV30 and J is TRBJ1-2, with D hard to call. Trimming cost V 0 bases and J 6 bases, with 11 bases left between them. CDR1 GTSNPN and CDR2 SVGIG come from the germline V gene (reference sequence). CDR3 length: 13 residues. The CDR3 nucleotides read TGTGCCTGGAGTGTACGCATACTGGATGGCTACACCCTC. Translating gives CAWSVRILDGYTL.

The chain has TRBV5-4 and TRBJ2-2, with 10 bases that match TRBD1. This CDR3 contains 17 residues. Germline lookup yields CDR1 SGHNT and CDR2 YYREEE (reference sequence). With 4 bases clipped from V and 5 bases from J, the junction kept 11 bases outside the gene matches. The CDR3 sequence is CASSPDRGLGLTGELFF. CDR3 sequence (DNA): TGTGCCAGCAGCCCAGACAGGGGGCTGGGTTTAACCGGGGAGCTGTTTTTT.

This clone was counted once. V usage is TRBV10-3 and J usage is TRBJ2-2; tentatively, D is TRBD2 (6 bases). V was shortened by 4 bases and J by 4 bases, with 13 bases between the two germline ends. The germline gives CDR1 ENHRY, CDR2 SYGVKD. This CDR3 is built from 15 residues. The CDR3 here is CAISGGGPLTGELFF. The CDR3 nucleotides read TGTGCCATCAGTGGGGGAGGCCCCCTCACCGGGGAGCTGTTTTTT.